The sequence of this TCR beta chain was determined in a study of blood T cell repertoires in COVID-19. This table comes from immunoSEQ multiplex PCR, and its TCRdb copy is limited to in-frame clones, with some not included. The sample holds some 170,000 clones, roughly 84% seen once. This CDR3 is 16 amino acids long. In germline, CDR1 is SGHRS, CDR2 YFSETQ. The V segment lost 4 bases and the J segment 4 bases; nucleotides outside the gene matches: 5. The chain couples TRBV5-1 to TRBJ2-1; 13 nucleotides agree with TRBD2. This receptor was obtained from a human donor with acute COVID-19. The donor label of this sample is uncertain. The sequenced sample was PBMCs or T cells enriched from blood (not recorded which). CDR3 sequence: CASSPGLAGAYNEQFF. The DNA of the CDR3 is TGCGCCAGCAGCCCCGGACTAGCGGGAGCATACAATGAGCAGTTCTTC.